This T cell receptor (beta chain) is drawn from a study of blood T cell repertoires in COVID-19. Study details: The United States, Italy and Spain provided the acute and convalescent COVID-19 samples.

Germline assignment: CDR1 MDHEN and CDR2 SYDVKM. The CDR3 loop spans 14 amino acids. The V and J ends lost 4 bases and 11 bases, in that order; junction bases with no gene match: 11. Authors' data handling: The authors estimated nucleated cell counts from reference gene primer amplification. Sequencing was performed with immunoSEQ multiplex PCR; in TCRdb, only in-frame clones are kept and a portion is missing. The DNA gave D and trimming, while V, J and clone size come from that table. The sample has roughly 100,000 clones, roughly 90% seen once. This clonotype was sampled from a human donor in a cohort sampled during active COVID-19. The chain uses TRBV28 and TRBJ1-5, with 7 bases identical to TRBD1. Sequencing was carried out using peripheral blood. The CDR3 reads CASSYGQAPSSQHF. The CDR3 nucleotides are TGTGCCAGCAGTTACGGACAGGCCCCCTCGTCCCAGCATTTT. Variable domain in full (rest from reference TRBV28 and TRBJ1-5): DVKVTQSSRYLVKRTGEKVFLECVQDMDHENMFWYRQDPGLGLRLIYFSYDVKMKEKGDIPEGYSVSREKKERFSLILESASTNQTSMYLCASSYGQAPSSQHFGDGTRLSIL.